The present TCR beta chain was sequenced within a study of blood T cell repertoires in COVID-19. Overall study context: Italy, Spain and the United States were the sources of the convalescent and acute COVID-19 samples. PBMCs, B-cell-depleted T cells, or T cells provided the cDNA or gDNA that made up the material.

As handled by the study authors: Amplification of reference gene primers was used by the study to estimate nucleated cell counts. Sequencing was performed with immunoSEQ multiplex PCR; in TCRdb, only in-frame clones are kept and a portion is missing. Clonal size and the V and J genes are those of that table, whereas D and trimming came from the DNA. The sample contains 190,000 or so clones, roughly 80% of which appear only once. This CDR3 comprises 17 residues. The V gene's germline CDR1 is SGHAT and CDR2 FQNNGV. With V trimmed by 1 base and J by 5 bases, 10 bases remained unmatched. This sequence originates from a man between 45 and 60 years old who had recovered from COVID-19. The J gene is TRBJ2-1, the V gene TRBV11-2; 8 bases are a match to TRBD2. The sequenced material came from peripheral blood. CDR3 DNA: TGTGCCAGCAGCTTAGGCGTGTATCTAGCGGGTAACAATGAGCAGTTCTTC. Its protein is CASSLGVYLAGNNEQFF.